The entry below describes one TCR beta chain. The sample originates from a study of blood T cell repertoires in COVID-19. Sequencing used immunoSEQ multiplex PCR; TCRdb keeps in-frame clones, though not all of them. This sample has a few hundred thousand clones, with roughly 80% found just once. CDR3 length: 15 residues. Germline V gives CDR1 MNHEY, CDR2 SVGAGI. V lost 6 bases, J lost 0 bases, and 8 bases stayed unmatched. Sequencing was carried out using peripheral blood. The source is a woman between 45 and 65 years old with active or convalescent COVID-19. The genes are TRBV6-5 and TRBJ2-7; 7 bases line up with TRBD1. The CDR3, as DNA: TGTGCCAGCAGCCGAGGGGGCTGGATCTCCTACGAGCAGTACTTC. Translated: CASSRGGWISYEQYF.